The clone carrying this T cell receptor (beta chain) was seen once. The method was immunoSEQ multiplex PCR; TCRdb's version includes in-frame clones alone and lacks a portion of them. The data contain some 240,000 clones, around 81% of them singletons. This record comes from a study of blood T cell repertoires in COVID-19. At the level of the study: Nucleic acid was either cDNA or gDNA, and it came from T cells, B-cell-depleted T cells, or PBMCs.

V dropped 0 bases and J dropped 8; count of bases not matched to a gene: 7. Germline CDR1 reads SGDLS; CDR2 reads YYNGEE. The CDR3 sequence is 15 residues long. Sample: PBMCs or T cells enriched from blood (not recorded which). The receptor was derived from a man aged 45-60 years who had recovered from COVID-19. V and J are TRBV9 and TRBJ2-1; TRBD1 agrees at 8 bases. Written as DNA, the CDR3 is TGTGCCAGCAGCGTAGGGACAGGGATCGGCGATGAGCAGTTCTTC. This sequence encodes CASSVGTGIGDEQFF.